This paragraph covers one TCR beta chain sequence. Trimming cost V 4 bases and J 11 bases, with 27 bases left between them. The germline gives CDR1 SGDLS, CDR2 YYNGEE. The CDR3 is 16 amino acids. Primers used in a second PCR of roughly 6 to 11 cycles were a sample-barcoded 5' primer and a J-beta primer mix. TCRdb used MiXCR to reprocess the 5' RACE reads, holding one entry per CDR3 protein. The sample contains 700,000 to 850,000 distinct CDR3 sequences, 35% to 40% of which appear only once. These data originate in a study of blood T cells in healthy people across ages. Healthy Russian Caucasian donors spanned ages roughly 6 to 90 years.

The rearrangement joins TRBV9 to TRBJ2-5; either TRBD1 or TRBD2 may fit D (5 bases each). Sequencing input: blood. This sequence was found in a man aged 18 to 29 in good health. The CDR3 region has the DNA TGTGCCAGCAGCCGGGGTGGGGCTTCCGTCTACAATGAGCAGTACTTC. It is translated as CASSRGGASVYNEQYF.